The 19 T cell receptor beta chains in this list originate from one sample, sequenced in a study of blood T cell repertoires in COVID-19. Sequencing used immunoSEQ multiplex PCR; TCRdb keeps in-frame clones, though not all of them. The profile covers about 190,000 clones, with around 80% appearing a single time and roughly 12% taken by the ten largest. The sequencing sample was made of peripheral blood. The receptors shown here come from a man aged 45-60 years who had recovered from COVID-19.

This clone was recorded many times. The J gene is TRBJ2-3, the V gene TRBV6-1; 10 nucleotides align to TRBD2. Germline loops: CDR1 MNHNS, CDR2 SASEGT. Unmatched junction bases numbered 1, after V lost 2 bases and J lost 2 bases. The CDR3 has 15 amino acids. The CDR3 nucleotides read TGTGCCAGCAGTGAACTAGCGGGAGCCACAGATACGCAGTATTTT. This sequence encodes CASSELAGATDTQYF.

This sequence joins TRBV28 and TRBJ2-7, with 13 positions matching TRBD2. The germline gives CDR1 MDHEN, CDR2 SYDVKM. The length of the CDR3 is 14 residues. The V gene end was trimmed by 8 bases and the J gene end by 6 bases; junction bases not matched to a gene: 7. The CDR3 is CASEELAGGGEQYF. CDR3 in DNA: TGTGCCAGCGAAGAACTAGCGGGAGGGGGCGAGCAGTACTTC.

V is TRBV29-1 and J is TRBJ2-3, with D possibly TRBD2 on 6 matching bases. Trimming took 5 bases from V and 1 from J, leaving 13 bases between them. This CDR3 has 14 residues. Germline CDR1 SQVTM, CDR2 ANQGSEA. CDR3 nucleotides: TGCAGCGTTAAAGGAGGGACTGGCACAGATACGCAGTATTTT. It specifies CSVKGGTGTDTQYF.

The chain combines TRBV5-4 with TRBJ1-2; tentatively, D is TRBD1 (6 bases). Germline CDR1 SGHNT, CDR2 YYREEE (reference sequence). V was clipped by 2 bases and J by 4 bases, with 21 bases between them. CDR3 size: 17 residues. CDR3 in amino acids: CASSLKLSTGRAYGYTF. The CDR3 DNA sequence: TGTGCCAGCAGCTTAAAACTATCGACAGGTCGGGCCTATGGCTACACCTTC. Full variable domain (remainder filled in from reference TRBV5-4 and TRBJ1-2): ETGVTQSPTHLIKTRGQQVTLRCSSQSGHNTVSWYQQALGQGPQFIFQYYREEENGRGNFPPRFSGLQFPNYSSELNVNALELDDSALYLCASSLKLSTGRAYGYTFGSGTRLTVV.

DNA for the CDR3: TGTGCCAGCACCGACAGGGAAAATTCACCCCTCCACTTT. This sequence encodes CASTDRENSPLHF. The V gene is TRBV7-9, the J gene TRBJ1-6; 7 bases line up with TRBD1. Germline-derived CDR1 and CDR2 are SEHNR and FQNEAQ (reference sequence). The CDR3 spans 13 residues. V lost 7 bases, J lost 7 bases, and 4 bases stayed unmatched.

The V and J genes are TRBV5-8 and TRBJ2-7; D may be TRBD2 (6 bases). V gave up 3 bases and J gave up 4 bases, with 11 bases separating them. The CDR3 is 13 amino acids. The germline CDR1 and CDR2 sequences are SGHTS and YDEGEE. The CDR3 sequence is CASSSGTGYEQYF. As DNA, the CDR3 is TGTGCCAGCAGCTCAGGGACTGGTTACGAGCAGTACTTC.

This sequence joins TRBV7-9 and TRBJ1-6; D is unresolved. Between the trimmed V and J ends, which lost 1 base and 14 bases, there was a span of 12 bases. Germline CDR1 and CDR2: SEHNR and FQNEAQ (reference sequence). The CDR3 spans 13 residues. Here the CDR3 DNA reads TGTGCCAGCAGCTTAGGGAGTACGATCTCCCTCCACTTT. It yields the protein CASSLGSTISLHF.

In its sample, this clone was seen once. The genes are TRBV30 and TRBJ1-4; TRBD1 agrees at 7 bases. There are 15 residues in the CDR3. The germline gives CDR1 GTSNPN, CDR2 SVGIG (reference sequence). V lost 3 bases to trimming and J lost 4 bases; unmatched junction nucleotides: 8. In DNA form, the CDR3 reads TGTGCCTGGAGAGAAACGGGACAGAGTAATGAAAAACTGTTTTTT. Protein product: CAWRETGQSNEKLFF.

V usage is TRBV30 and J usage is TRBJ2-3, with D possibly TRBD1 on 5 matching bases. V dropped 2 bases and J dropped 2 bases, with 14 bases sitting between them. CDR3 length equals 15 residues. In germline, CDR1 is GTSNPN, CDR2 SVGIG (reference sequence). DNA of the CDR3: TGTGCCTGGAGTTGGGGCGCAGAGTTCACAGATACGCAGTATTTT. Translating gives CAWSWGAEFTDTQYF.

The chain links TRBV28 to TRBJ2-3; D not certain. V dropped 0 bases and J dropped 3 bases, with 10 bases sitting between them. The CDR3 spans 15 residues. Per germline, CDR1 MDHEN and CDR2 SYDVKM. The CDR3 DNA follows: TGTGCCAGCAGTTTATGGCCGACATTTACAGATACGCAGTATTTT. Protein: CASSLWPTFTDTQYF.

The genes are TRBV24-1 and TRBJ2-2; 8 bases match TRBD2. The germline gives CDR1 KGHDR, CDR2 SFDVKD. V lost 3 bases, J lost 7 bases, and 15 bases stayed unmatched. CDR3 length: 18 amino acids. The CDR3 is CATSDDGRAGGFGGELFF. The CDR3 DNA is TGTGCCACCAGTGATGACGGGAGGGCGGGCGGCTTCGGCGGGGAGCTGTTTTTT.

The chain links TRBV7-9 to TRBJ2-1; D is perhaps TRBD1 (5 bases). The ends were cut back, 5 bases at V and 10 bases at J, with 15 bases in the middle. Germline-derived CDR1 and CDR2 are SEHNR and FQNEAQ (reference sequence). This CDR3 is built from 13 residues. CDR3: CASSQGGDAEQFF. CDR3 DNA: TGTGCCAGCAGCCAGGGCGGAGACGCCGAGCAGTTCTTC. Supplemented by reference TRBV7-9 and TRBJ2-1, the full variable domain reads DTGVSQNPRHKITKRGQNVTFRCDPISEHNRLYWYRQTLGQGPEFLTYFQNEAQLEKSRLLSDRFSAERPKGSFSTLEIQRTEQGDSAMYLCASSQGGDAEQFFGPGTRLTVL.

The genes are TRBV30 and TRBJ2-1; 8 bases line up with TRBD2. V was clipped by 4 bases and J by 9 bases; unmatched bases: 5. The CDR3 covers 12 residues. Germline CDR1 reads GTSNPN; CDR2 reads SVGIG (reference sequence). This CDR3 reads CAWTSGRTEQFF. The CDR3 coding sequence is TGTGCCTGGACTAGCGGGCGGACTGAGCAGTTCTTC.

This clone has only a few counts. The chain has TRBV28 and TRBJ1-3; maybe TRBD1 (5 bases). The V end was cut by 6 bases, the J end by 0 bases, with 12 bases between. From germline, CDR1 is MDHEN and CDR2 SYDVKM. The CDR3 sequence is 15 residues long. CDR3 amino acids: CASSPAGGSGNTIYF. The CDR3 DNA follows: TGTGCCAGCAGCCCGGCCGGGGGCTCTGGAAACACCATATATTTT.

The chain joins TRBV13 to TRBJ2-3, with 12 nucleotides matching TRBD2. Germline CDR1 PRHDT, CDR2 FYEKMQ (reference sequence). The CDR3 loop spans 17 amino acids. With V trimmed by 4 bases and J by 2 bases, 7 bases remained unmatched. CDR3 region: CASSSYASGRATDTQYF. CDR3 DNA: TGTGCCAGCAGCTCTTATGCTAGCGGGAGGGCCACAGATACGCAGTATTTT.

The genes are TRBV7-9 and TRBJ2-1; 10 bases are a match to TRBD2. CDR1 and CDR2 (germline): SEHNR, FQNEAQ (reference sequence). V shed 5 bases, J shed 4 bases, and the junction held 14 bases outside the gene matches. The CDR3 totals 18 residues. In DNA form, the CDR3 reads TGTGCCAGCAGCCCCCCCAACACAGCGGGAGGGCCGTACAATGAGCAGTTCTTC. Protein product: CASSPPNTAGGPYNEQFF.

The rearrangement links TRBV7-2 to TRBJ2-1; 11 bases are a match to TRBD2. J was trimmed by 2 bases and V by 1 base; bases with no gene match: 7. Germline V gene lookup returns CDR1 SGHTA and CDR2 FQGNSA. This CDR3 is 18 amino acids long. In DNA, the CDR3 is TGTGCCAGCAGCTTAGTCGGTAGCGGGAGGGGCACCTACAATGAGCAGTTCTTC. Translation gives CASSLVGSGRGTYNEQFF.

This clone came up a few times. The rearrangement links TRBV11-2 to TRBJ2-2; 7 bases align to TRBD1. The CDR3 has 16 residues. Trimming took 5 bases from V and 1 from J; bases not matched to a gene: 7. Germline V gene lookup returns CDR1 SGHAT and CDR2 FQNNGV. CDR3 in DNA: TGTGCCAGCAGCCTTACGGGACAGCTGAACACCGGGGAGCTGTTTTTT. It encodes CASSLTGQLNTGELFF.

V gene TRBV19 combines with J gene TRBJ1-4; D gene ambiguous. V was shortened by 6 bases and J by 4 bases, with 18 bases between the two germline ends. The CDR3 runs 16 residues. CDR1 is LNHDA, CDR2 SQIVND, per germline (reference sequence). CDR3 coding DNA: TGTGCCAGTAGCCCGAAAGGGAGGGCCGATAATGAAAAACTGTTTTTT. Translating it yields CASSPKGRADNEKLFF.